These 14 T cell receptor beta chains were all obtained from the same sample, sequenced in a study of T cell changes during pregnancy in multiple sclerosis. Assay used: immunoSEQ multiplex PCR; TCRdb lists only in-frame clones, some missing. This sample has more than 85,000 clones, with roughly 92% found just once. The sequencing used peripheral blood, collected in the second trimester of pregnancy. The receptors stem from a female donor with multiple sclerosis, enrolled in a pregnancy study.

This chain joins TRBV6-5 and TRBJ1-1, with TRBD1 matching over 7 bases. The CDR3 loop spans 12 amino acids. J gave up 11 bases and V 3 bases, and 6 bases lay outside the gene matches. The germline CDR1 and CDR2 sequences are MNHEY and SVGAGI. CDR3 residues: CASSYSGQMAFF. CDR3 bases: TGTGCCAGCAGTTATTCGGGACAGATGGCTTTCTTT.

V is TRBV5-1 and J is TRBJ1-1; a weak D match, TRBD1 (5 bases). The CDR3 has 14 residues. Germline CDR1 and CDR2: SGHRS and YFSETQ. Trimming shortened V by 0 bases and J by 4 bases, and 10 bases separated the two germline ends. The CDR3 sequence is CASSLVGPGTEAFF. The CDR3, as DNA: TGCGCCAGCAGCTTGGTGGGGCCGGGCACTGAAGCTTTCTTT.

This clone was seen more than once but under ten times. J is TRBJ2-1 and V is TRBV7-2; D possibly corresponds to TRBD2 (5 bases). CDR1 is SGHTA and CDR2 is FQGNSA in the germline V gene. This CDR3 has 13 residues. V was shortened by 3 bases and J by 5 bases, with 8 bases between the two germline ends. The CDR3 reads CASSLAGNNEQFF. The CDR3 bases are TGTGCCAGCAGCTTGGCCGGGAACAATGAGCAGTTCTTC.

The V gene is TRBV7-2, the J gene TRBJ2-3; weak D call: TRBD2 (6 bases). Trimming cost V 4 bases and J 1 base, with 9 bases left between them. The CDR3 totals 14 residues. Germline V gene sequence: CDR1 SGHTA, CDR2 FQGNSA. In DNA form, the CDR3 reads TGTGCCAGCAGCTCGTTAGCGGGCACAGATACGCAGTATTTT. Protein sequence: CASSSLAGTDTQYF.

Concerning this clone: This sample also contains other DNA sequences that code for the same CDR3. The genes are TRBV5-1 and TRBJ1-1; no firm D call. The CDR3 is made up of 13 amino acids. The germline gives CDR1 SGHRS, CDR2 YFSETQ. Trimming took off 1 base at V and 5 bases at J, with 9 bases between the two ends. CDR3 sequence reads: CASSLSRLTEAFF. The DNA of the CDR3 is TGCGCCAGCAGCTTGTCCAGGCTAACTGAAGCTTTCTTT.

This chain uses TRBV14 with TRBJ1-1; D is possibly TRBD1 (5 bases). Trimming removed 1 base at V and 4 bases at J, with 10 bases between. The CDR3 has 14 residues. Looked up from germline, CDR1 is SGHDN and CDR2 is FVKESK. The CDR3, as DNA: TGTGCCAGCAGCCAAGGTGGGGGGGGCACTGAAGCTTTCTTT. It specifies CASSQGGGGTEAFF.

The chain uses TRBV6-1 and TRBJ2-7; D possibly corresponds to TRBD1 (5 bases). The length of the CDR3 is 12 residues. Trimming pared 3 bases from V and 6 bases from J, leaving 9 bases between. The germline gives CDR1 MNHNS, CDR2 SASEGT. The CDR3 DNA reads as TGTGCCAGCAGTGAGGCTGGGGCCGAGCAGTACTTC. The encoded protein is CASSEAGAEQYF.

The chain uses TRBV9 and TRBJ2-3; 10 nucleotides line up with TRBD2. CDR1 is SGDLS and CDR2 is YYNGEE in the germline V gene. V shed 0 bases and J 2 bases; nucleotides not matched to a gene: 3. The CDR3 sequence is 16 residues long. The CDR3 reads CASSVEAGGFTDTQYF. In nucleotides, the CDR3 is TGTGCCAGCAGCGTAGAAGCGGGGGGGTTCACAGATACGCAGTATTTT.

The chain is built from TRBV5-1 and TRBJ2-7, with D maybe TRBD2 (5 bases). Germline lookup yields CDR1 SGHRS and CDR2 YFSETQ. V dropped 2 bases and J dropped 1 base, with 19 bases sitting between them. The CDR3 runs to 17 residues. CDR3 amino acids: CASSFDRTFGHSYEQYF. The CDR3 DNA reads TGCGCCAGCAGCTTCGACCGGACTTTTGGGCATTCCTACGAGCAGTACTTC.

The chain employs TRBV5-1 and TRBJ1-1; 9 bases are shared with TRBD1. Trimming at V came to 4 bases and at J to 8 bases, leaving 6 bases not matched to a gene. The CDR3 spans 13 residues. Looked up from germline, CDR1 is SGHRS and CDR2 is YFSETQ. The DNA of the CDR3 is TGCGCCAGCAGCCCGGGGACAGGGTTCGAAGCTTTCTTT. Translated, it gives CASSPGTGFEAFF.

This chain links TRBV5-1 with TRBJ2-7, with TRBD1 identical over 9 bases. Unmatched junction bases numbered 8, after V lost 2 bases and J lost 5 bases. This CDR3 is 15 amino acids long. The germline CDR1 and CDR2 sequences are SGHRS and YFSETQ. CDR3 DNA: TGCGCCAGCAGCTTTGGGGGACAGGGAAAAAACGAGCAGTACTTC. It specifies CASSFGGQGKNEQYF. Full variable domain (outside the CDR3, taken from reference TRBV5-1 and TRBJ2-7): KAGVTQTPRYLIKTRGQQVTLSCSPISGHRSVSWYQQTPGQGLQFLFEYFSETQRNKGNFPGRFSGRQFSNSRSEMNVSTLELGDSALYLCASSFGGQGKNEQYFGPGTRLTVT.

For this clone: Other DNA sequences in the same sample also yield this CDR3. The V gene is TRBV29-1, the J gene TRBJ2-7; a weak D match, TRBD1 (6 bases). The CDR3 sequence is 13 residues long. Germline V CDR1 and CDR2: SQVTM, ANQGSEA. V lost 4 bases and J lost 2, with 12 bases in between. In nucleotides, the CDR3 is TGCAGCGTTGTCTCCAGGGGTACCTACGAGCAGTACTTC. It is translated as CSVVSRGTYEQYF.

The rearrangement uses TRBV4-1 and TRBJ1-6; no definite D call. Germline CDR1 is MGHRA and CDR2 is YSYEKL. There are 13 residues in the CDR3. V was pared by 1 base and J by 9 bases, with 7 bases between. The CDR3 region has the DNA TGCGCCAGCAGCCAAGCATTCATTTCACCCCTCCACTTT. Translation: CASSQAFISPLHF.

This chain joins TRBV27 and TRBJ2-7; D is perhaps TRBD1 (6 bases). Looked up from germline, CDR1 is MNHEY and CDR2 is SMNVEV (reference sequence). The CDR3 spans 16 residues. V lost 2 bases and J lost 1, with 15 bases in between. Written as DNA, the CDR3 is TGTGCCAGCAGTTTAATCCCGACAGGTCGATCCTACGAGCAGTACTTC. It encodes CASSLIPTGRSYEQYF.